The source of this T cell receptor beta chain is a study of blood T cell repertoires in COVID-19. Study summary: Sites in the United States, Italy and Spain provided acute and convalescent COVID-19 samples. PBMCs, B-cell-depleted T cells, or T cells provided the cDNA or gDNA that made up the material.

In the authors' workflow: Scientists estimated how many nucleated cells there were by amplifying reference gene primers. Generated by immunoSEQ multiplex PCR, the TCRdb table keeps only in-frame clones and is missing some. V, J and clone size derive from that table, while D and trimming were established from the DNA sequence. In the table there are around 100,000 clones, more than 75% of which are singletons. Germline values: CDR1 SGDLS, CDR2 YYNGEE. Trimming took off 2 bases at V and 5 bases at J, with 8 bases between the two ends. The length of the CDR3 is 14 residues. Regarding this clone: In the same sample, other DNA sequences code for this CDR3.

The sequence derives from a human donor in a cohort sampled during active COVID-19. The J gene is TRBJ1-6, the V gene TRBV9; D might be TRBD1 (6 bases). Sequencing used peripheral blood. CDR3 loop: CASSVTGDNSPLHF. The DNA of the CDR3 is TGTGCCAGCAGCGTGACAGGTGATAATTCACCCCTCCACTTT.